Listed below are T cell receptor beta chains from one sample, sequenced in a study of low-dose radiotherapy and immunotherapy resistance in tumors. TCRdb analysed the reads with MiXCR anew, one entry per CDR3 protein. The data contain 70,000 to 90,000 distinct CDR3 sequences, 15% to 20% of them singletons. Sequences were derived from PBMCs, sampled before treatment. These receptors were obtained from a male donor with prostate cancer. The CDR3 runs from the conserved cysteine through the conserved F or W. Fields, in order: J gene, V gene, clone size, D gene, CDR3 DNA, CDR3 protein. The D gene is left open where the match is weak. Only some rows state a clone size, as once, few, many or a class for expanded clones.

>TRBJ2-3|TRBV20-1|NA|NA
TGCAGTGCCCCGCGGGACGAGTCAGATACGCAGTATTTT
CSAPRDESDTQYF
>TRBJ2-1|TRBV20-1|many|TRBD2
TGCAGTGCTAGACTAGCGGGGGATATCTACAATGAGCAGTTCTTC
CSARLAGDIYNEQFF
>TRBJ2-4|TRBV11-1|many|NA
TGTGCCAGCAGCTTAGGGCCAGTAGAAAACATTCAGTACTTC
CASSLGPVENIQYF
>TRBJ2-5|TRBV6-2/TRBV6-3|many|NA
TGTGCCAGCACCGAGCGGGAGACCCAGTACTTC
CASTERETQYF
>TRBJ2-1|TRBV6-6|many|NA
TGTGCCAGCAGTTATGAAGACACCTACAATGAGCAGTTCTTC
CASSYEDTYNEQFF
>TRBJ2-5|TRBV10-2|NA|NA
TGCGCCAGCAGTGAGGCTAGCGAGACCCAGTACTTC
CASSEASETQYF
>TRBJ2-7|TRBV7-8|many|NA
TGTGCCAGCAGCTTAGGAGCGGAATACGAGCAGTACTTC
CASSLGAEYEQYF
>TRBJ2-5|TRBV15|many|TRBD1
TGTGCCACCAGCACCTCAGGGGGCGCGTCATGGGAGACCCAGTACTTC
CATSTSGGASWETQYF
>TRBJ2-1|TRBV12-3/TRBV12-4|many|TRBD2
TGTGCCAGCAGTTTAGACTTCGGGACTAGTGTCAATGAGCAGTTCTTC
CASSLDFGTSVNEQFF
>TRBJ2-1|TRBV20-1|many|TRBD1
TGCAGTGCTAGAGATGTGACAGGGAGAATCAATGAGCAGTTCTTC
CSARDVTGRINEQFF